The 17 T cell receptor beta chains below come from one sample, sequenced in a study of T cells in Graves' hyperthyroidism and ophthalmopathy. The source material, RNA transcripts, was used to amplify TCR beta CDR3 regions. When the TCR CDR3 underwent first-round RT-PCR, the HTBI primer set was used. Each CDR3 protein is one row after TCRdb ran MiXCR on the multiplex PCR reads. This table has almost 600,000 distinct CDR3 sequences, approximately 44% appearing once. The specimen sequenced was peripheral blood or thyroid tissue (not recorded which). These receptors were taken from a woman younger than 30 with Graves' hyperthyroidism.

The chain combines TRBV25-1 with TRBJ1-5; D call uncertain. The V end lost 6 bases, the J end lost 9 bases, and 9 bases lay between the germline ends. Germline V gives CDR1 MGHDK, CDR2 SYGVNS. This CDR3 spans 11 amino acids. CDR3 sequence: CASRGNGPQHF. CDR3 bases: TGTGCCAGCAGGGGGAATGGGCCCCAGCATTTT.

V and J are TRBV20-1 and TRBJ1-6, with TRBD1 as a possible D gene (6 bases). Trimming removed 0 bases from V and 10 bases from J, with 10 bases in between. The CDR3 has 13 residues. CDR1 and CDR2 from the germline V gene are DFQATT and SNEGSKA (reference sequence). The CDR3 sequence: CSARDPGESPLHF. The CDR3 DNA reads as TGCAGTGCTAGAGATCCAGGGGAATCACCCCTCCACTTT.

This clonotype has ten or more counts. The chain carries TRBV7-2 and TRBJ2-7, with 7 nucleotides matching TRBD1. Germline V gene sequence: CDR1 SGHTA, CDR2 FQGNSA. Losses at the gene ends were 4 bases for V and 4 bases for J; bases not matched to a gene: 7. The length of the CDR3 is 14 residues. The CDR3 spells CASSSTGALYEQYF. The CDR3 nucleotides are TGTGCCAGCAGCTCAACAGGGGCCCTATACGAGCAGTACTTC.

This clonotype was counted a single time. V gene TRBV2 combines with J gene TRBJ1-4; TRBD1 is a possible D gene (5 bases). Germline CDR1 reads SNHLY; CDR2 reads FYNNEI. This CDR3 has 13 residues. The CDR3 nucleotides are TGTGCTAGAGAGCAGGGCGGGGACGAAAAACTGTTTTTT. Its translation: CAREQGGDEKLFF.

This clonotype was seen ten or more times. The chain employs TRBV25-1 and TRBJ1-1, with a weak D call TRBD1 (5 bases). Germline-derived CDR1 and CDR2 are MGHDK and SYGVNS. Trimming stripped 1 base from V and 2 bases from J, with 17 bases between. CDR3 size: 17 residues. The CDR3 DNA reads as TGTGCCAGCAGTGAATCCCGAACGGGGACGGCAAACACTGAAGCTTTCTTT. It is translated as CASSESRTGTANTEAFF.

CDR3 sequence: CSASGGASGRAYEQYF. In DNA, the CDR3 is TGCAGTGCTAGCGGGGGGGCTAGCGGGAGGGCCTACGAGCAGTACTTC. This chain links TRBV20-1 with TRBJ2-7; 12 bases fit TRBD2. V gave up 3 bases and J gave up 2 bases; unmatched junction bases: 8. Germline values: CDR1 DFQATT, CDR2 SNEGSKA (reference sequence). The CDR3 spans 16 residues.

This clonotype has ten or more counts. The gene calls are TRBV2 and TRBJ2-2; D unresolved. CDR1 and CDR2 (germline): SNHLY, FYNNEI. There are 16 residues in the CDR3. The V end was cut by 2 bases, the J end by 0 bases, with 10 bases between. This CDR3 is CASSEFVLANTGELFF. The CDR3 coding sequence is TGTGCCAGCAGTGAATTTGTACTCGCGAACACCGGGGAGCTGTTTTTT.

This chain joins TRBV30 and TRBJ1-2; the D is unclear. Germline loops: CDR1 GTSNPN, CDR2 SVGIG (reference sequence). Trimming removed 2 bases at V and 5 bases at J, with 6 bases between. The CDR3 sequence is 11 residues long. The DNA for the CDR3 is TGTGCCTGGAGTCATACTTATGGCTACACCTTC. The encoded protein is CAWSHTYGYTF.

This clonotype came up many times. The J gene is TRBJ2-7, the V gene TRBV2, with TRBD2 matching over 8 bases. The CDR3 covers 13 residues. Germline-derived CDR1 and CDR2 are SNHLY and FYNNEI. V was clipped by 5 bases and J by 6 bases; unmatched bases: 6. The CDR3 sequence: CASSHAGGGEQYF. The DNA of the CDR3 is TGTGCCAGCAGTCACGCGGGAGGTGGCGAGCAGTACTTC.

This chain joins TRBV12-3 or TRBV12-4 and TRBJ2-6, with a possible D match to TRBD1 (6 bases). Trimming removed 8 bases at V and 12 bases at J, with 11 bases between. This CDR3 spans 11 amino acids. CDR3 in amino acids: CASATTGVLTF. DNA for the CDR3: TGTGCCAGCGCCACGACAGGCGTCCTGACTTTC.

The genes are TRBV5-8 and TRBJ2-5; D is possibly TRBD1 (7 bases). V was pared by 4 bases and J by 3 bases, with 13 bases between. The CDR3 totals 14 residues. Germline lookup yields CDR1 SGHTS and CDR2 YDEGEE. CDR3 DNA sequence: TGTGCCAGCAGCCGCACAGGGGAGGAAGAGACCCAGTACTTC. Its translation is CASSRTGEEETQYF.

Only a few counts were recorded for this clonotype. V gene TRBV19 combines with J gene TRBJ2-1, with 14 bases matching TRBD2. CDR1 is LNHDA, CDR2 SQIVND, per germline (reference sequence). CDR3 length equals 17 residues. Trimming at V came to 5 bases and at J to 8 bases, leaving 11 bases not matched to a gene. The CDR3 coding sequence is TGTGCCAGTAGTTCCCGCACCGGGACTAGCGGGAGCCATGAGCAGTTCTTC. Protein sequence: CASSSRTGTSGSHEQFF.

This clonotype occurred a few times. The genes are TRBV4-1 and TRBJ2-7, with 8 nucleotides matching TRBD2. The CDR3 runs to 16 residues. Germline trimming cut 2 bases from V and 4 bases from J; bases unmatched to any gene: 10. The germline V gene has CDR1 MGHRA and CDR2 YSYEKL. The CDR3 is CASSQLPGLVRYEQYF. CDR3 nucleotides: TGCGCCAGCAGCCAACTCCCGGGACTAGTGAGGTACGAGCAGTACTTC.

This clonotype occurred many times. The rearrangement uses TRBV7-9 and TRBJ1-2; 10 positions agree with TRBD1. CDR3 length: 17 amino acids. V lost 5 bases, J lost 7 bases, and 16 bases stayed unmatched. From germline, CDR1 is SEHNR and CDR2 FQNEAQ (reference sequence). The CDR3 nucleotides read TGTGCCAGCAGCGGCTCCGGGACAGGGGACCCTATTGGTGGCTACACCTTC. It specifies CASSGSGTGDPIGGYTF.

This clonotype came up many times. V usage is TRBV29-1 and J usage is TRBJ1-2; 7 bases align to TRBD1. The germline V gene encodes CDR1 SQVTM and CDR2 ANQGSEA. V shed 7 bases and J 4 bases; nucleotides not matched to a gene: 9. The CDR3 consists of 13 residues. CDR3 amino acids: CSAFGRDSYGYTF. CDR3 nucleotide sequence: TGCAGCGCCTTTGGCCGGGACAGCTATGGCTACACCTTC.

The chain uses TRBV14 and TRBJ2-7; D gene unclear. Matching the DNA end better, TRBJ2-1 makes the J call doubtful. Germline values: CDR1 SGHDN, CDR2 FVKESK. The CDR3 has 14 residues. CDR3 in amino acids: CASSQEARYGEQFF. CDR3 sequence (DNA): TGTGCCAGCAGCCAAGAGGCCCGCTATGGTGAGCAGTTCTTC.

This clonotype showed up many times. This chain connects TRBV24-1 to TRBJ2-3; D is uncertain. Between the trimmed V and J ends, which lost 3 bases and 6 bases, there was a span of 9 bases. Looked up from germline, CDR1 is KGHDR and CDR2 is SFDVKD. The CDR3 is 13 amino acids. The CDR3 reads CATSDLSWDTQYF. The CDR3 nucleotides read TGTGCCACCAGTGATCTCTCCTGGGATACGCAGTATTTT.